Listed here is a single T cell receptor beta chain. Its specificity is not known. 60 Vbeta and 13 Jbeta primers were used in PCR. Sequencing used immunoSEQ multiplex PCR; TCRdb keeps in-frame clones, though not all of them. The sample has some 200,000 clones, roughly 77% seen once. The sample originates from a study of cytomegalovirus exposure and HLA in healthy donors. Study-wide points: Accurate HLA-A and HLA-B prediction from TCR beta sequences was reported for most subjects. The study flagged fewer than 200 TCR beta chains as cytomegalovirus-associated.

The source is a male donor in good health and CMV-seropositive. The sequenced sample consisted of PBMCs.

CDR3 nucleotides: TGTGCCTGGAGTGGGGACAGGGTCAAGCAGTTCTTC. Translation gives CAWSGDRVKQFF. The chain employs TRBV30 and TRBJ2-1; 9 bases align to TRBD1. This CDR3 comprises 12 residues. In germline, CDR1 is GTSNPN, CDR2 SVGIG (reference sequence). V was pared by 1 base and J by 11 bases, with 3 bases of the junction left unmatched.